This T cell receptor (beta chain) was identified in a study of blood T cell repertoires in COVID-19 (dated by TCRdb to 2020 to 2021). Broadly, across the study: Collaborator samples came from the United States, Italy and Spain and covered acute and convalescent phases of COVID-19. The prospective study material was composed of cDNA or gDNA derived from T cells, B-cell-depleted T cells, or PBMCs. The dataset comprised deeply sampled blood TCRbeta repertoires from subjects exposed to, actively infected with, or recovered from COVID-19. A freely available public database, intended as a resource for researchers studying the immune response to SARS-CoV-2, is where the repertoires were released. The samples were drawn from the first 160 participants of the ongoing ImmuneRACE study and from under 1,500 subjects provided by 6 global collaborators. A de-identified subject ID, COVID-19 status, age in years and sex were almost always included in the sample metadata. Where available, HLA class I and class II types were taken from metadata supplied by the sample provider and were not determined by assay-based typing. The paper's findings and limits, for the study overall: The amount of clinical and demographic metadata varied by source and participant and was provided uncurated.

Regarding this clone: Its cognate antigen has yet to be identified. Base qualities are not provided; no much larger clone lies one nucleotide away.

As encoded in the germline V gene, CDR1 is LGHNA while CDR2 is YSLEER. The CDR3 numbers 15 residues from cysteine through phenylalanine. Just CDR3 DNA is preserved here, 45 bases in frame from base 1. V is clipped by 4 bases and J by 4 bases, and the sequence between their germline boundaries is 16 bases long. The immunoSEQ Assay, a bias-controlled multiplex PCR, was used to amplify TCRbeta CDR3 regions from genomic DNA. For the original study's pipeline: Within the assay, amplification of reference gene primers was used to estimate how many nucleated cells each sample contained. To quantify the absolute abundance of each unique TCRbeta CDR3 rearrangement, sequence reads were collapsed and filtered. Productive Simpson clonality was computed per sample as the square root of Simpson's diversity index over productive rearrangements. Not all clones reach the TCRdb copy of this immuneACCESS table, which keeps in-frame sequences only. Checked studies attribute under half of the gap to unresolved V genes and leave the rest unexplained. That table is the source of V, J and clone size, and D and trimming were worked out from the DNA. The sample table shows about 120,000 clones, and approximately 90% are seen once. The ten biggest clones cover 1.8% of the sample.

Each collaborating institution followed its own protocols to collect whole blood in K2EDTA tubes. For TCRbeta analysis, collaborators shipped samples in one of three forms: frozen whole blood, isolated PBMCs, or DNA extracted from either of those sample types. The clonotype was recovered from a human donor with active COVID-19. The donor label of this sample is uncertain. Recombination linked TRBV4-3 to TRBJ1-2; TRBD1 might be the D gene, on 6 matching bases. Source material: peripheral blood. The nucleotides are TGCGCCAGCAGCCTAGACCGGACAGTTACCTATGGCTACACCTTC. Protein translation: CASSLDRTVTYGYTF.